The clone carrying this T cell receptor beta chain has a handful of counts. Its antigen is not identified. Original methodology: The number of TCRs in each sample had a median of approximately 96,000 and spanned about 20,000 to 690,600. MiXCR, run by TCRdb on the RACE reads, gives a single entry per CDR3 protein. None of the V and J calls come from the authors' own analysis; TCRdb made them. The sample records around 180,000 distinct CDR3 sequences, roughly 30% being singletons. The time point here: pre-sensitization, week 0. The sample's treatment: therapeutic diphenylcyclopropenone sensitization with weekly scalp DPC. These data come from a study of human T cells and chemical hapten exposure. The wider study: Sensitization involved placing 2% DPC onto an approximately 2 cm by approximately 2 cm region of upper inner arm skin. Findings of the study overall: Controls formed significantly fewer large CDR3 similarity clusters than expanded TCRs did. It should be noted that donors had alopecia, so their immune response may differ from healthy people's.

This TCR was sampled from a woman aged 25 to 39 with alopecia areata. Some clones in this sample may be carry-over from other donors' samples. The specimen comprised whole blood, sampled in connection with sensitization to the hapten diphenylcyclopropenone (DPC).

In nucleotides, the CDR3 is TGTGCCAGCACACCCACGGGACAGCCCACAGATACGCAGTATTTT. It codes for CASTPTGQPTDTQYF. The chain has TRBV28 and TRBJ2-3, with TRBD1 matching over 7 bases. CDR1 is MDHEN, CDR2 SYDVKM, per germline. J lost 2 bases, V lost 7 bases, and 9 bases had no gene match. CDR3 length equals 15 residues.